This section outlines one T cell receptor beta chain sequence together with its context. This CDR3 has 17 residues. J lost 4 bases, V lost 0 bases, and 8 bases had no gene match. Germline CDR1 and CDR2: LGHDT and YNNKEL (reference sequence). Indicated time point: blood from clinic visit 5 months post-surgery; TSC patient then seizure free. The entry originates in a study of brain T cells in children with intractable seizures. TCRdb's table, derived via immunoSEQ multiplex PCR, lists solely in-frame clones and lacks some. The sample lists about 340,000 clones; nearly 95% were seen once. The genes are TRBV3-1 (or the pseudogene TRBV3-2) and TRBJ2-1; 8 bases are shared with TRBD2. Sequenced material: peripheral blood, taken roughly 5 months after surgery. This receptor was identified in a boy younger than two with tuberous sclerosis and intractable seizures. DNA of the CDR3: TGTGCCAGCAGCCAAGATTTCAGCGGGAGCTCTTACAATGAGCAGTTCTTC. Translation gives CASSQDFSGSSYNEQFF.